The 17 T cell receptor beta chains below come from one sample, sequenced in a study of blood T cell repertoires in COVID-19. Only in-frame clones appear in the TCRdb table, and some are missing; sequencing was by immunoSEQ multiplex PCR. The sample yields 99,000 or so clones, around 76% seen once. The source material was peripheral blood. The receptors were sampled from a woman aged 70 to 79 with acute or convalescent COVID-19.

This chain links TRBV28 with TRBJ2-5, with 8 bases aligning to TRBD2. The germline V gene encodes CDR1 MDHEN and CDR2 SYDVKM. This CDR3 comprises 19 residues. V trimming: 7 bases; J trimming: 3 bases; junction bases outside the gene matches: 22. The CDR3 DNA is TGTGCCAGCACTCGATCCGCAAATTTGTTAGCGGGGCCCGAAGAGACCCAGTACTTC. Protein sequence: CASTRSANLLAGPEETQYF.

This chain connects TRBV5-4 to TRBJ2-2; tentatively, D is TRBD1 (6 bases). With 0 bases removed from V and 5 bases from J, the gap between germline ends came to 11 bases. Germline values: CDR1 SGHNT, CDR2 YYREEE (reference sequence). This CDR3 has 15 amino acids. The CDR3 sequence is CASSLDGGGTGELFF. CDR3 bases: TGTGCCAGCAGCTTGGATGGGGGCGGAACCGGGGAGCTGTTTTTT.

This chain connects TRBV11-2 to TRBJ1-1; D is undetermined. Trimming took 3 bases from V and 6 from J, leaving 5 bases between them. The CDR3 covers 11 residues. The germline CDR1 and CDR2 sequences are SGHAT and FQNNGV. The CDR3 sequence: CASSFRAEAFF. The CDR3 DNA reads TGTGCCAGCAGCTTTCGGGCTGAAGCTTTCTTT.

This rearrangement joins TRBV5-4 to TRBJ2-5, with a tentative D call TRBD1 (6 bases). Trimming shortened V by 1 base and J by 5 bases, and 12 bases separated the two germline ends. In germline, CDR1 is SGHNT, CDR2 YYREEE (reference sequence). The CDR3 is 14 amino acids. Here the CDR3 DNA reads TGTGCCAGCAGCTTGTGGGAAACAGGGGAGACCCAGTACTTC. The encoded protein is CASSLWETGETQYF.

In this sample, this clone turned up once. The junction and the germline gene differ at one end; a read error may be behind it. The chain is built from TRBV5-8 and TRBJ2-7; the D gene is possibly TRBD1 (6 bases). CDR3 length: 14 amino acids. Germline CDR1 SGHTS, CDR2 YDEGEE. In DNA, the CDR3 is TGTGCCAGCAGCTTGGATCGGGTTCCAGGGGAGCCTCGCTTC. Translating gives CASSLDRVPGEPRF.

J is TRBJ2-7 and V is TRBV3-1 (or the pseudogene TRBV3-2), with D possibly TRBD1 on 6 matching bases. The CDR3 extends over 13 amino acids. Trimming took off 6 bases at V and 0 bases at J, with 9 bases between the two ends. Germline lookup yields CDR1 LGHDT and CDR2 YNNKEL (reference sequence). CDR3 sequence: CASSRRGSYEQYF. The CDR3 DNA sequence: TGTGCCAGCAGTCGCAGGGGCTCCTACGAGCAGTACTTC.

The chain combines TRBV3-1 (or the pseudogene TRBV3-2) with TRBJ1-2; D is unclear. Trimming took 1 base from V and 1 from J, leaving 13 bases between them. This CDR3 spans 16 amino acids. The V gene's germline CDR1 is LGHDT and CDR2 YNNKEL (reference sequence). The CDR3 region has the DNA TGTGCCAGCAGCCAAGGGGGAGGTCCTCTTAACTATGGCTACACCTTC. Its protein product is CASSQGGGPLNYGYTF.

The CDR3 spells CASSPGLVGELFF. Here the CDR3 DNA reads TGTGCCAGCTCACCAGGACTTGTCGGGGAGCTGTTTTTT. The V and J genes are TRBV18 and TRBJ2-2; D possibly corresponds to TRBD2 (5 bases). CDR1 is KGHSH and CDR2 is LQKENI in the germline V gene. The CDR3 is 13 amino acids. V was shortened by 2 bases and J by 7 bases, with 8 bases between the two germline ends.

The chain carries TRBV18 and TRBJ2-7; 7 positions match TRBD1. In germline, CDR1 is KGHSH, CDR2 LQKENI. The CDR3 has 14 amino acids. After removal of 6 bases from V and 3 bases from J, the junction contained 8 bases not matched to a gene. CDR3 in amino acids: CASSPTRDSYEQYF. In DNA form, the CDR3 reads TGTGCCAGCTCCCCGACCCGGGACAGCTACGAGCAGTACTTC.

The chain links TRBV5-5 to TRBJ2-1; D is undetermined. The CDR3 runs 13 residues. The germline gives CDR1 SGHKS, CDR2 YYEKEE (reference sequence). V lost 0 bases to trimming and J lost 9 bases, with 10 bases between them. The CDR3 coding sequence is TGTGCCAGCAGCTTGGCGTCCTCGGGTGAGCAGTTCTTC. Translation: CASSLASSGEQFF.

This clone has more than one count but fewer than ten. The CDR3 bases are TGTGCCAGCACTTGGCTAGGTAACACCGGGGAGCTGTTTTTT. It codes for CASTWLGNTGELFF. V is TRBV7-2 and J is TRBJ2-2, with D hard to call. The CDR3 has 14 amino acids. V was clipped by 7 bases and J by 2 bases, with 11 bases between them. From germline, CDR1 is SGHTA and CDR2 FQGNSA. The variable domain in full, with the rest retrieved from reference TRBV7-2 and TRBJ2-2, is GAGVSQSPSNKVTEKGKDVELRCDPISGHTALYWYRQSLGQGLEFLIYFQGNSAPDKSGLPSDRFSAERTGGSVSTLTIQRTQQEDSAVYLCASTWLGNTGELFFGEGSRLTVL.

This clone came up many times. The J gene is TRBJ1-3, the V gene TRBV7-2, with D unresolved. V lost 2 bases to trimming and J lost 8 bases, with 13 bases between them. The germline CDR1 and CDR2 sequences are SGHTA and FQGNSA. The CDR3 spans 14 residues. The CDR3 is CASSLTGSRDTIYF. As DNA, the CDR3 is TGTGCCAGCAGCTTAACGGGGAGTCGGGACACCATATATTTT.

The rearrangement joins TRBV28 to TRBJ1-5, with a possible D match to TRBD1 (5 bases). The CDR3 covers 17 residues. V gave up 4 bases and J gave up 7 bases, with 23 bases separating them. The germline CDR1 and CDR2 sequences are MDHEN and SYDVKM. The CDR3 coding sequence is TGTGCCAGCAGTTCCTCCCGTGGGATGGGGCCCGGACAGCCCCAGCATTTT. This codes for CASSSSRGMGPGQPQHF.

The rearrangement joins TRBV6-5 to TRBJ1-5, with unresolved D. The germline V gene encodes CDR1 MNHEY and CDR2 SVGAGI. V lost 3 bases and J 7 bases, leaving 16 bases between the germline ends. The CDR3 runs 15 residues. For the CDR3, the DNA is TGTGCCAGCAGTTATAAGAGTACGGGAGGGCAGCCCCAGCATTTT. Its protein product is CASSYKSTGGQPQHF.

This clone has a count of ten or more. The rearrangement joins TRBV7-9 to TRBJ1-3; 8 bases align to TRBD1. Germline V gene sequence: CDR1 SEHNR, CDR2 FQNEAQ (reference sequence). V shed 6 bases and J 7 bases; nucleotides not matched to a gene: 11. The CDR3 runs 15 residues. CDR3 residues: CASSKLQGAMNTIYF. CDR3 coding DNA: TGTGCCAGCAGTAAACTCCAGGGGGCGATGAACACCATATATTTT.

The rearrangement uses TRBV6-2 or TRBV6-3 and TRBJ1-1, with 8 nucleotides matching TRBD1. With 2 bases clipped from V and 2 bases from J, the junction kept 1 base outside the gene matches. Germline CDR1 and CDR2: MNHEY and SVGEGT. This CDR3 region has 14 residues. The CDR3 bases are TGTGCCAGCAGTTACGGACAGGGCAACACTGAAGCTTTCTTT. This codes for CASSYGQGNTEAFF.

The V and J genes are TRBV19 and TRBJ2-1, with 9 bases aligning to TRBD2. CDR1 and CDR2 from the germline V gene are LNHDA and SQIVND (reference sequence). Trimming took 0 bases from V and 0 from J; bases not matched to a gene: 0. The CDR3 extends over 16 amino acids. The DNA for the CDR3 is TGTGCCAGTAGTATAGATAGCGGGAGCTCCTACAATGAGCAGTTCTTC. It encodes CASSIDSGSSYNEQFF. Filled out from reference TRBV19 and TRBJ2-1, the complete variable domain reads DGGITQSPKYLFRKEGQNVTLSCEQNLNHDAMYWYRQDPGQGLRLIYYSQIVNDFQKGDIAEGYSVSREKKESFPLTVTSAQKNPTAFYLCASSIDSGSSYNEQFFGPGTRLTVL.